A selection of T cell receptor beta chains follows, all from one sample in a study of T-cell memory formation after mild COVID-19. TCRdb called the 5' RACE reads again in MiXCR, with one record for every CDR3 protein. The sample shows around 190,000 distinct CDR3 sequences, approximately 17% of them seen only once. The sequenced material came from PBMCs or a T cell subset sorted from them (not recorded which). The receptors come from a man aged 18 to 30 who had mild COVID-19 (a few samples of this study predate the infection). Cell type and time point are not known. CDR3s include the opening cysteine and the closing phenylalanine or tryptophan. D genes are given only for firm matches. The size of a clone is reported for some rows only, either as once, few or many, or as a class for expanded clones.

clone_size: few; j_call: TRBJ1-1; v_call: TRBV11-2; d_call: .; cdr3_nt: TGTGCCAGCAGCTCCCTAAGAATGAACACTGAAGCTTTCTTT; cdr3_aa: CASSSLRMNTEAFF
clone_size: once; j_call: TRBJ1-5; v_call: TRBV10-3; d_call: .; cdr3_nt: TGTGCCATCAGTGTGGTTGGGTCCGAACAGCCCCAGCATTTT; cdr3_aa: CAISVVGSEQPQHF
clone_size: .; j_call: TRBJ2-1; v_call: TRBV25-1; d_call: TRBD1; cdr3_nt: TGTGCCAGCAGTATGGACAGGGGGTCCTACAATGAGCAGTTCTTC; cdr3_aa: CASSMDRGSYNEQFF
clone_size: .; j_call: TRBJ1-3; v_call: TRBV11-2; d_call: .; cdr3_nt: TGTGCCAGCAGCTTAATGGCGACAGCTGGGGGAAACACCATATATTTT; cdr3_aa: CASSLMATAGGNTIYF
clone_size: few; j_call: TRBJ1-1; v_call: TRBV2; d_call: .; cdr3_nt: TGTGCCAGCAGAGGTAGGGGGAACACTGAAGCTTTCTTT; cdr3_aa: CASRGRGNTEAFF
clone_size: .; j_call: TRBJ2-2; v_call: TRBV5-1; d_call: .; cdr3_nt: TGCGCCAGCAGCGGGGCCTATACTAGTTCCACCGGGGAGCTGTTTTTT; cdr3_aa: CASSGAYTSSTGELFF
clone_size: .; j_call: TRBJ2-3; v_call: TRBV12-3/TRBV12-4; d_call: TRBD1; cdr3_nt: TGTGCCAGCAGTCCGAATAACCGGGACAGGGTATCAGCAGATACGCAGTATTTT; cdr3_aa: CASSPNNRDRVSADTQYF
clone_size: .; j_call: TRBJ2-7; v_call: TRBV4-2; d_call: TRBD2; cdr3_nt: TGTGCCAGCAGCCTTAGTGGCGGGAGCTCCTACGAGCAGTACTTC; cdr3_aa: CASSLSGGSSYEQYF
clone_size: few; j_call: TRBJ2-3; v_call: TRBV7-3; d_call: TRBD2; cdr3_nt: TGTGCCAGCAGCTTACGGGGGGGCAATAGCGCAGATACGCAGTATTTT; cdr3_aa: CASSLRGGNSADTQYF
clone_size: .; j_call: TRBJ1-5; v_call: TRBV20-1; d_call: .; cdr3_nt: TGCAGTGCTGAAGACGGGGGAAATCAGCCCCAGCATTTT; cdr3_aa: CSAEDGGNQPQHF
clone_size: .; j_call: TRBJ1-1; v_call: TRBV5-1; d_call: .; cdr3_nt: TGCGCCAGCAGACGGTGGGAGAACACTGAAGCTTTCTTT; cdr3_aa: CASRRWENTEAFF
clone_size: .; j_call: TRBJ1-2; v_call: TRBV5-1; d_call: .; cdr3_nt: TGCGCCAGCCCCGGGGGCTACACCTTC; cdr3_aa: CASPGGYTF
clone_size: .; j_call: TRBJ1-1; v_call: TRBV3-1; d_call: .; cdr3_nt: TGTGCCAGCAGTCAGGACGGCCCCGGGAACACTGAAGCTTTCTTT; cdr3_aa: CASSQDGPGNTEAFF
clone_size: .; j_call: TRBJ2-2; v_call: TRBV20-1; d_call: .; cdr3_nt: TGCAGTGTACCGGAAACGAACACCGGGGAGCTGTTTTTT; cdr3_aa: CSVPETNTGELFF
clone_size: few; j_call: TRBJ2-7; v_call: TRBV14; d_call: .; cdr3_nt: TGTGCCAGCAGCCAAGAACAGCACCACGAGCAGTACTTC; cdr3_aa: CASSQEQHHEQYF
clone_size: .; j_call: TRBJ2-5; v_call: TRBV15; d_call: .; cdr3_nt: TGTGCCACCAGCAGAGATAGGGTTCTGGGGGAGACCCAGTACTTC; cdr3_aa: CATSRDRVLGETQYF
clone_size: .; j_call: TRBJ1-1; v_call: TRBV7-3; d_call: .; cdr3_nt: TGTGCCAGCAGCTTAAACGGGTTCACTGAAGCTTTCTTT; cdr3_aa: CASSLNGFTEAFF
clone_size: .; j_call: TRBJ2-4; v_call: TRBV11-3; d_call: .; cdr3_nt: TGTGCCAGCAGCCCCAGCCTGGCGGAGGGAGACATTCAGTACTTC; cdr3_aa: CASSPSLAEGDIQYF
clone_size: few; j_call: TRBJ2-1; v_call: TRBV5-1; d_call: TRBD2; cdr3_nt: TGCGCCAGCAGCTGGACCCCTAGCGGGGGGATCAATGAGCAGTTCTTC; cdr3_aa: CASSWTPSGGINEQFF
clone_size: .; j_call: TRBJ1-1; v_call: TRBV30; d_call: TRBD1; cdr3_nt: TGTGCCTCCATGACAGGGGTGAACACTGAAGCTTTCTTT; cdr3_aa: CASMTGVNTEAFF
clone_size: .; j_call: TRBJ2-7; v_call: TRBV15; d_call: .; cdr3_nt: TGTGCCACCCGCTGGATCTACGAGCAGTACTTC; cdr3_aa: CATRWIYEQYF
clone_size: .; j_call: TRBJ1-5; v_call: TRBV6-5; d_call: .; cdr3_nt: TGTGCCAGCAGTTACTCGAGCGGGCAGCCCCAGCATTTT; cdr3_aa: CASSYSSGQPQHF
clone_size: few; j_call: TRBJ1-1; v_call: TRBV6-5; d_call: .; cdr3_nt: TGTGCCAGCAGTTATCCCGGGCACACTGAAGCTTTCTTT; cdr3_aa: CASSYPGHTEAFF
clone_size: few; j_call: TRBJ2-2; v_call: TRBV27; d_call: .; cdr3_nt: TGTGCCAGCAGTCCGACGCATAACACCGGGGAGCTGTTTTTT; cdr3_aa: CASSPTHNTGELFF
clone_size: .; j_call: TRBJ2-5; v_call: TRBV20-1; d_call: .; cdr3_nt: TGCAGTGCTAGTGTCTTGGGGGCCCAGGGGACCCAGTACTTC; cdr3_aa: CSASVLGAQGTQYF
clone_size: .; j_call: TRBJ2-5; v_call: TRBV7-3; d_call: .; cdr3_nt: TGTGCCAGCAGCTTCGCCTTCGGGGAGACCCAGTACTTC; cdr3_aa: CASSFAFGETQYF
clone_size: few; j_call: TRBJ2-2; v_call: TRBV5-1; d_call: .; cdr3_nt: TGCGCCAGCAGCCCCGTAACCACCGGGGAGCTGTTTTTT; cdr3_aa: CASSPVTTGELFF
clone_size: .; j_call: TRBJ1-1; v_call: TRBV20-1; d_call: .; cdr3_nt: TGCAGTGCTGCTGGGGGGGGGTGGACTGAAGCTTTCTTT; cdr3_aa: CSAAGGGWTEAFF
clone_size: .; j_call: TRBJ1-5; v_call: TRBV7-8; d_call: .; cdr3_nt: TGTGCCAGCAGCTCAGTGCAAGGGGCCCGCAATCAGCCCCAGCATTTT; cdr3_aa: CASSSVQGARNQPQHF
clone_size: few; j_call: TRBJ2-2; v_call: TRBV20-1; d_call: .; cdr3_nt: TGCAGTGCAAGCGGACAGTTCCTAAACACCGGGGAGCTGTTTTTT; cdr3_aa: CSASGQFLNTGELFF
clone_size: few; j_call: TRBJ1-2; v_call: TRBV9; d_call: TRBD1; cdr3_nt: TGTGCCAGCAGCGTAGGATCACAGGGGGATTCTGGTGGCTACACCTTC; cdr3_aa: CASSVGSQGDSGGYTF
clone_size: .; j_call: TRBJ1-2; v_call: TRBV5-1; d_call: .; cdr3_nt: TGCGCCAGCAGCCAGGACTCTGACTATGGCTACACCTTC; cdr3_aa: CASSQDSDYGYTF
clone_size: few; j_call: TRBJ1-5; v_call: TRBV4-1; d_call: TRBD1; cdr3_nt: TGCGCCAGCAGCCAAGATTGGGGACAGGGTAATCAGCCCCAGCATTTT; cdr3_aa: CASSQDWGQGNQPQHF
clone_size: few; j_call: TRBJ1-3; v_call: TRBV6-1; d_call: TRBD1; cdr3_nt: TGTGCCAGCTCTGGGACAGGGAGGAACACCATATATTTT; cdr3_aa: CASSGTGRNTIYF
clone_size: .; j_call: TRBJ2-5; v_call: TRBV7-9; d_call: .; cdr3_nt: TGTGCCAGCAGCTTCAGATTGACAGGACAAGAGACCCAGTACTTC; cdr3_aa: CASSFRLTGQETQYF
clone_size: few; j_call: TRBJ1-1; v_call: TRBV9; d_call: .; cdr3_nt: TGTGCCAGCAGCGTAGTTTTTGGGGGCACTGAAGCTTTCTTT; cdr3_aa: CASSVVFGGTEAFF
clone_size: .; j_call: TRBJ2-2; v_call: TRBV6-6; d_call: .; cdr3_nt: TGTGCCAGTATCGGGCCCTACACCGGGGAGCTGTTTTTT; cdr3_aa: CASIGPYTGELFF